This T cell receptor (beta chain) comes out of a study of blood T cell repertoires in COVID-19. In the study overall: From T cells, B-cell-depleted T cells, or PBMCs came the material, which was cDNA or gDNA.

The CDR3 is 15 residues long. Germline V gene data show CDR1 as MRHNA and CDR2 as SNTAGT. Between the trimmed V and J ends, which lost 3 bases and 2 bases, there was a span of 12 bases. Original handling: It was from reference gene primer amplification that nucleated cell counts were estimated. Repertoires were generated with immunoSEQ multiplex PCR, while TCRdb's copy carries only in-frame clones and drops some. D and trimming were read from the DNA, whereas the V and J calls and clone size are those reported in that table. The data hold a few hundred thousand clones, with 82% observed a single time.

The chain combines TRBV6-4 with TRBJ2-3, with D tentatively TRBD2 (6 bases). Material for sequencing was peripheral blood. The sequence derives from a woman aged 18-29 years with acute or convalescent COVID-19. The CDR3 sequence is CASSDGGRPTDTQYF. Written as DNA, the CDR3 is TGTGCCAGCAGTGATGGTGGGAGGCCCACAGATACGCAGTATTTT.